This TCR beta chain was observed in a study of identical twins. A universal primer site came from template switching; cDNA carried unique molecular identifiers. In TCRdb, the 5' RACE reads were re-called with MiXCR into one record per CDR3 protein. The table shows approximately 550,000 distinct CDR3 sequences, with about a fifth occurring only once. A note on this clonotype: What it binds is unknown.

Study-level results: Within twin pairs, the out-of-frame alpha sequences they shared showed excess low generation probability. Abundant beta clonotypes from cord blood had fewer insertions, unlike memory repertoires, which showed none. Cross-sectional statistics, not tracking of the same donors, supported the conclusions.

This CDR3 comprises 16 residues. This sample was shared with a second study, whose subject was yellow fever vaccine responses in identical twins.

The rearrangement links TRBV21-1 to TRBJ2-5; the listed D gene, TRBD1, was not tested against the DNA. TRBV21-1 is a documented pseudogene. The specimen was CD4+ T cells sorted from blood. This TCR derives from a woman under 30 in good health. CDR3: CVSSKGDRGVRETQYF. CDR3 DNA sequence: TGTGTCAGCAGCAAAGGGGACCGCGGGGTCCGGGAGACCCAGTACTTC.